A selection of T cell receptor beta chains follows, all from one sample in a study of blood T cell repertoires in COVID-19. This table comes from immunoSEQ multiplex PCR, and its TCRdb copy is limited to in-frame clones, with some not included. The sample lists roughly 250,000 clones, approximately 80% seen once, with around 9.9% in the top ten. The specimen was peripheral blood. The receptors were sampled from a woman of 80 years or more with acute or convalescent COVID-19. Each CDR3 is given with its conserved first and last residue. A D gene is named only where the DNA matches it firmly. The listing skips clone size in some rows; elsewhere it reads once, few, many or a size class.

-	TRBD2	TRBJ2-7	TRBV27	CASSSAPTSGGFYEQYF	TGTGCCAGCAGTTCCGCCCCTACTAGCGGGGGTTTCTACGAGCAGTACTTC
-	-	TRBJ2-3	TRBV7-9	CASSLWAQNTDTQYF	TGTGCCAGCAGCTTATGGGCCCAGAACACAGATACGCAGTATTTT
-	-	TRBJ1-2	TRBV6-5	CASSFSGGAGYTF	TGTGCCAGCAGTTTTTCCGGGGGGGCCGGCTACACCTTC
-	TRBD1	TRBJ2-7	TRBV27	CASSWERGPYEQYF	TGTGCCAGCAGTTGGGAAAGGGGGCCCTACGAGCAGTACTTC
-	TRBD1	TRBJ2-7	TRBV6-2/TRBV6-3	CASSYTAGRDSFYEQYF	TGTGCCAGCAGTTACACTGCTGGCCGGGACAGTTTCTACGAGCAGTACTTC
-	-	TRBJ1-5	TRBV6-5	CASSYSPLPAAGPQHF	TGTGCCAGCAGTTACTCCCCCCTCCCCGCCGCAGGGCCCCAGCATTTT
-	-	TRBJ1-1	TRBV7-6	CASSLGSRLNTEAFF	TGTGCCAGCAGCTTAGGTAGCCGGCTGAACACTGAAGCTTTCTTT
-	TRBD1	TRBJ1-2	TRBV18	CASSPRQGKGGYTF	TGTGCCAGCTCACCTCGACAGGGGAAGGGTGGCTACACCTTC
-	TRBD1	TRBJ1-6	TRBV2	CASRGDRVGSPLHF	TGTGCCAGCAGGGGGGACAGGGTGGGGTCACCCCTCCACTTT
-	TRBD1	TRBJ2-1	TRBV12-5	CASGLGQGGSYNEQFF	TGTGCTAGTGGTTTGGGACAGGGGGGGTCCTACAATGAGCAGTTCTTC
-	TRBD1	TRBJ1-2	TRBV30	CAWNAGQGPYGYTF	TGTGCCTGGAATGCGGGACAGGGGCCTTATGGCTACACCTTC
-	TRBD1	TRBJ1-4	TRBV7-6	CASSPIFLDREDEKLFF	TGTGCCAGCAGCCCAATTTTCCTCGACAGGGAAGATGAAAAACTGTTTTTT
-	-	TRBJ1-4	TRBV6-5	CASSQQGQEEKLFF	TGTGCCAGCAGTCAGCAGGGGCAGGAGGAAAAACTGTTTTTT
-	TRBD2	TRBJ2-1	TRBV5-4	CASSLLAGGPGEQFF	TGTGCCAGCAGCTTACTAGCGGGGGGGCCCGGGGAGCAGTTCTTC
few	-	TRBJ1-5	TRBV19	CASSILRGNQPQHF	TGTGCCAGTAGTATATTGAGGGGGAATCAGCCCCAGCATTTT
-	TRBD2	TRBJ2-2	TRBV5-1	CASSSGLAERTGELFF	TGCGCCAGCAGCTCAGGACTAGCGGAGCGGACCGGGGAGCTGTTTTTT
-	-	TRBJ1-2	TRBV20-1	CSPTGGGYTF	TGCAGTCCTACGGGGGGCGGCTACACCTTC
-	TRBD1	TRBJ2-2	TRBV10-2	CASRGQGAGAGELFF	TGCGCCAGCAGGGGACAGGGGGCTGGCGCCGGGGAGCTGTTTTTT
-	TRBD1	TRBJ1-3	TRBV28	CASRPRGSGGNTIYF	TGTGCCAGCAGACCCAGGGGGTCGGGAGGAAACACCATATATTTT
-	-	TRBJ1-5	TRBV5-6	CASSTGHRNQPQHF	TGTGCCAGCAGCACGGGACATCGCAATCAGCCCCAGCATTTT
-	-	TRBJ2-3	TRBV5-1	CASSLPRGTPEDTQYF	TGCGCCAGCAGCTTGCCTCGGGGAACACCAGAAGATACGCAGTATTTT
many	-	TRBJ2-2	TRBV6-5	CASSPQGTRELFF	TGTGCCAGCAGTCCTCAGGGGACCAGGGAGCTGTTTTTT
-	TRBD1	TRBJ2-2	TRBV24-1	CATSDIKTGATGELFF	TGTGCCACCAGTGATATCAAGACAGGGGCGACCGGGGAGCTGTTTTTT
-	-	TRBJ1-1	TRBV6-5	CASSWKGRNTEAFF	TGTGCCAGCAGTTGGAAGGGGCGGAACACTGAAGCTTTCTTT
-	-	TRBJ1-3	TRBV7-9	CASSLRVGSSGNTIYF	TGTGCCAGCAGCTTAAGGGTGGGGAGCTCTGGAAACACCATATATTTT
-	-	TRBJ1-2	TRBV28	CASTPQGYGYTF	TGTGCCAGCACCCCACAGGGCTATGGCTACACCTTC
-	TRBD2	TRBJ2-1	TRBV14	CASSQTSGPYNEQFF	TGTGCCAGCAGCCAGACTAGCGGGCCGTACAATGAGCAGTTCTTC
-	-	TRBJ1-5	TRBV10-1	CASSEPGDGNQPQHF	TGCGCCAGCAGTGAGCCAGGGGACGGCAATCAGCCCCAGCATTTT
-	TRBD2	TRBJ2-3	TRBV5-1	CASSPIAGATDTQYF	TGCGCCAGCAGCCCGATAGCGGGGGCCACAGATACGCAGTATTTT
-	-	TRBJ2-7	TRBV3-1/TRBV3-2	CASSRTGTNSYEQYF	TGTGCCAGCAGTCGAACCGGGACAAACTCCTACGAGCAGTACTTC
-	-	TRBJ2-2	TRBV27	CASRPVVTGELFF	TGTGCCAGCAGACCGGTAGTTACCGGGGAGCTGTTTTTT
-	-	TRBJ2-3	TRBV7-2	CGSGLLQGDTQYF	TGTGGGTCGGGGTTACTACAGGGAGATACGCAGTATTTT
-	TRBD2	TRBJ2-1	TRBV9	CASSVAASGAYNEQFF	TGTGCCAGCAGCGTAGCAGCTAGCGGGGCCTACAATGAGCAGTTCTTC
-	-	TRBJ2-2	TRBV14	CASSQVRDLRTGELFF	TGTGCCAGCAGCCAAGTACGGGACTTGCGCACCGGGGAGCTGTTTTTT
-	-	TRBJ1-5	TRBV6-5	CASSYWGPNQPQHF	TGTGCCAGCAGTTACTGGGGGCCCAATCAGCCCCAGCATTTT
-	-	TRBJ1-2	TRBV5-1	CASSLAPADGYTF	TGCGCCAGCAGCTTGGCCCCCGCGGATGGCTACACCTTC
-	-	TRBJ2-3	TRBV6-5	CASSYSDSRADTQYF	TGTGCCAGCAGTTACTCAGACAGTCGCGCAGATACGCAGTATTTT
-	TRBD1	TRBJ1-1	TRBV7-9	CASSRGQANTEAFF	TGTGCCAGCAGCCGCGGACAGGCGAACACTGAAGCTTTCTTT
-	-	TRBJ2-2	TRBV23-1	CASSQDREGTGELFF	TGCGCCAGCAGTCAGGACAGAGAAGGCACCGGGGAGCTGTTTTTT
-	-	TRBJ2-3	TRBV19	CASSQRSTETTDTQYF	TGTGCCAGTAGCCAGCGATCTACGGAGACCACAGATACGCAGTATTTT
-	-	TRBJ2-5	TRBV11-2	CASSRSGRETQYF	TGTGCCAGCAGCCGTTCGGGGAGAGAGACCCAGTACTTC
-	TRBD1	TRBJ2-7	TRBV5-1	CASSLSRGPYEQYF	TGCGCCAGCAGCCTTAGCAGGGGGCCCTACGAGCAGTACTTC
-	-	TRBJ2-3	TRBV21-1	CASSRGQRKDTDTQYF	TGTGCCAGCAGCAGAGGACAGCGGAAGGACACAGATACGCAGTATTTT
-	-	TRBJ1-2	TRBV25-1	CASSEHHRGYTF	TGTGCCAGCAGTGAACATCACAGGGGCTACACCTTC
once	TRBD1	TRBJ1-3	TRBV28	CASSSDRAEVGNTIYF	TGTGCCAGCAGCTCGGACAGGGCAGAAGTCGGAAACACCATATATTTT
few	TRBD2	TRBJ2-1	TRBV12-3/TRBV12-4	CASSQGLAGAFF	TGTGCCAGCAGCCAGGGACTAGCGGGGGCATTCTTC